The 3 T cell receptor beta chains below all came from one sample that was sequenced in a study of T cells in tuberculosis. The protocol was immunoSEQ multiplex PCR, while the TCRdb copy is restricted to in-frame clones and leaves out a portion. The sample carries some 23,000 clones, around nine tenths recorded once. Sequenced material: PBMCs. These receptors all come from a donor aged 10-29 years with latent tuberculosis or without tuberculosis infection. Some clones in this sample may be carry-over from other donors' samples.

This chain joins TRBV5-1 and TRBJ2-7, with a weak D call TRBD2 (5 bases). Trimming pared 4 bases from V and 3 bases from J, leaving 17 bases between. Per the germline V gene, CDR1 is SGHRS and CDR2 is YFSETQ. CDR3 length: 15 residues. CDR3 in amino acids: CASSLAVGSIYEQYF. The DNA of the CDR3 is TGCGCCAGCAGCCTAGCCGTTGGGTCCATCTACGAGCAGTACTTC.

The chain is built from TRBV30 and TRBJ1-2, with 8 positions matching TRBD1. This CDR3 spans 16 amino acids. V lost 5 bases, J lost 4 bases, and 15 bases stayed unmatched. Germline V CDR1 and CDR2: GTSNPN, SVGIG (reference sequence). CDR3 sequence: CAWGQGFPEELYGYTF. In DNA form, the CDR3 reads TGTGCCTGGGGACAGGGATTCCCCGAGGAGCTCTATGGCTACACCTTC.

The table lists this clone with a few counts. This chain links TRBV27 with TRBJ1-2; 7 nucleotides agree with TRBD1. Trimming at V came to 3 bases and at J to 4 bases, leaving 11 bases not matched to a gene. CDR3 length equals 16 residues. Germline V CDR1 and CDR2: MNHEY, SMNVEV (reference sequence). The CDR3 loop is CASSFLRTGDLYGYTF. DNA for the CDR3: TGTGCCAGCAGTTTCCTGCGGACAGGAGATCTCTATGGCTACACCTTC.